This note documents a single T cell receptor (beta chain) sequence. The data belong to a study of blood T cell repertoires in COVID-19. Whole-study context: Samples taken during acute and convalescent COVID-19 were collected in the United States, Italy and Spain. From T cells, B-cell-depleted T cells, or PBMCs came the material, which was cDNA or gDNA.

In the authors' methods: Counts of nucleated cells, estimated from reference gene primer amplification, were obtained. The assay was immunoSEQ multiplex PCR, and TCRdb's table has in-frame clones only and misses some. D and trimming come from the DNA, and the V and J calls and clone size come from that table. The sample shows roughly 110,000 clones, approximately 90% of them seen only once. What was sequenced was peripheral blood. The sequence derives from a woman aged 30 to 39 with acute or convalescent COVID-19.

The CDR3 protein is CASRATGKSEAFF. The DNA of the CDR3 is TGTGCCAGTAGGGCTACAGGGAAGTCTGAAGCTTTCTTT. V is TRBV19 and J is TRBJ1-1; D might be TRBD1 (6 bases). This CDR3 has 13 amino acids. CDR1 is LNHDA, CDR2 SQIVND, per germline (reference sequence). V was clipped by 6 bases and J by 6 bases, with 14 bases between them.